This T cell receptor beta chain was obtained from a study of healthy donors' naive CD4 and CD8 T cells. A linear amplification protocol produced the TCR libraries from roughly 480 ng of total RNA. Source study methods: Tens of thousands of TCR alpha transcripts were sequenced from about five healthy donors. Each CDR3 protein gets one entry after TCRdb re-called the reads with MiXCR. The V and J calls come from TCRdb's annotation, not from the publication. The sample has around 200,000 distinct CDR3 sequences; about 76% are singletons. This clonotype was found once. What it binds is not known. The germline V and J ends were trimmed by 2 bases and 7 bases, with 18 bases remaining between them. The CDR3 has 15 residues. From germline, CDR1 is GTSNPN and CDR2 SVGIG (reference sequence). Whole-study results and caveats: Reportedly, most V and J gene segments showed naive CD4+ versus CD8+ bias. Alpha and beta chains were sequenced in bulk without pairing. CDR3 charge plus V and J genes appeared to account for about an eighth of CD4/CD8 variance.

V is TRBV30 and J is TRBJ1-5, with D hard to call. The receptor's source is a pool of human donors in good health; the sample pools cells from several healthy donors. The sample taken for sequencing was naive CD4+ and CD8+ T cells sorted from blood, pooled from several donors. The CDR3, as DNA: TGTGCCTGGAGTAGGGAGCTAGGGCCGGGGCAGCCCCAGCATTTT. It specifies CAWSRELGPGQPQHF.